This T cell receptor (beta chain) was captured in a study of memory CD4+ T cells and cytomegalovirus serostatus. Study as a whole: This sample comes from healthy Belgian adults, under 10 CMV seropositive, roughly 22 seronegative. Points from the study as a whole: Of under 200 reported CMV TCRbeta sequences, 55 to 80 were found in memory CD4+ repertoires.

Worth noting for this clone: The antigen remains undetermined.

Single viable CD3+CD4+CD8-CD45RO+ cells were sorted as the memory CD4+ T cells. The data were produced by immunoSEQ multiplex PCR, yet TCRdb's version contains in-frame clones alone and is incomplete. This sample has 45,000 to 50,000 clones, with around 80% found just once. Germline-derived CDR1 and CDR2 are GTSNPN and SVGIG (reference sequence). The CDR3 has 13 residues. After removal of 5 bases from V and 4 bases from J, the junction contained 3 bases not matched to a gene. The chain carries TRBV30 and TRBJ1-1; TRBD1 aligns across 11 bases. The origin of this receptor is an adult in good health and CMV-seronegative. The sequencing sample was made of memory CD4+ T cells from blood. The DNA for the CDR3 is TGTGCCTGGGGGGGACAGGGGGTCACTGAAGCTTTCTTT. This sequence encodes CAWGGQGVTEAFF.